This T cell receptor (beta chain) was obtained from a study of cytomegalovirus exposure and HLA in healthy donors (dated by TCRdb to the late 2010s). Background for the entire study: An earlier analysis of 587 of the donors reported 276 Gb of sequence data and 117 million unique TCR beta sequences obtained from some 170 million T cells. Approximately 310 gigabases of sequencing data and 70 million to 85 million unique TCR sequences were included in an early release covering several hundred HLA-typed donors. Of the roughly 410 genotyped donors, approximately 80% were placed in the genetic ancestry cluster associated with self-reported Caucasian donors. The study aimed to test whether cataloging public T cell receptors could reveal signatures of past pathogen exposure. Using immunosequencing, the study profiled T cell repertoires from about 650 subjects and related those repertoires to cytomegalovirus serostatus. Along with the roughly 610-subject first cohort, a separate validation cohort of around 120 different subjects was used. To predict cytomegalovirus infection status, the study combined high-throughput TCR immunosequencing, statistical association of individual TCRs with disease status, and machine learning. A later analysis re-examined previously published TCR beta repertoires from 500 to 700 donors and added high-resolution HLA genotyping to investigate patterns of TCR occurrence. Rather than drawing on any new phenotypic data, the later analysis identified candidate immune exposures from TCR beta sequences and the way those sequences occurred across donors. An earlier analysis of approximately 640 of the donors applied high-throughput TCR beta sequencing to assess whether each TCR beta V gene segment acted as functional or pseudogenic. Alongside the repertoire data, information on donor age, sex, ethnicity and CMV serostatus was compiled. Genome-wide SNP genotypes for about three fifths of the roughly 670 donors were used in a later genetic analysis, which treated that subset as a discovery cohort. Every discovery cohort repertoire had been produced on one sequencing platform. HLA typing included class I and class II loci at four-digit resolution. The number of donors typed differed by locus, with about 620-630 for A, B, C, DRB1 and DQB1, around 500 for DQA1, 600 to 610 for DPA1, and around 430 for DPB1. Four to six DR-DQ haplotypes were handled as single units for association and clustering because linkage in the cohort was strong. Among about 370 genotyped donors of the cohort, an average of roughly 230,000 unique TCR beta nucleotide sequences was sequenced per donor, of which 15% to 20% were non-productive. The study at large found these results: The cohort was sequenced for TCR beta chains only, and without alpha or paired-chain data the features that could be detected were limited. Most TCR sequences were observed very rarely across donors, whereas some public TCRs were present in many individuals. When HLA alleles, especially DR and DQ, strongly co-occurred, TCR associations were difficult to assign to individual alleles. The study gave a list of under 200 TCR beta chains associated with cytomegalovirus. According to a later analysis, TCR association rates differed among HLA loci, with DRB1 alleles showing the most associated TCRs and HLA-C alleles showing the fewest. Because counts were too low, roughly 16 rarely observed V segments, including chromosome 9 orphons, were left out of the earlier analysis of over 550 of the donors. Because the 87-base-pair reads could not distinguish some IMGT-functional V segments, including TRBV6-2 and TRBV6-3, those segments were excluded. In vitro tests confirmed that three of the cytomegalovirus-associated TCR beta chains recognize cytomegalovirus antigens. According to the authors, the approach could potentially be generalized to other disease states and immunological phenotypes. Linkage disequilibrium might explain the correlated functional status among segregating V segments, but an unknown experimental factor could not be ruled out. According to a later genetic analysis, donors in an Asian-associated ancestry cluster had fewer N-insertions in productive TCRs than the roughly 670-donor mean. HLA typing was unavailable for some donors at each locus, so association tests used only the typed subset. A later genetic analysis associated a missense DCLRE1C variant with V-gene and J-gene trimming of TCR beta chains, and an independent cohort replicated the association. A later analysis found that most CMV-associated TCR beta chains appeared HLA-restricted, with HLA associations seemingly driven largely by CMV exposure. A later analysis found that HLA-associated TCR beta chains were more clonally expanded and had lower generation probabilities than equally common non-associated chains. A group of highly shared sequence variants was considered likely to be a technical artifact of the sequencing pipeline. Several of the top co-occurrence clusters appeared to be linked to parvovirus B19, influenza, CMV and Epstein-Barr virus, according to a later analysis. Broadly in line with IMGT annotations, most TCR beta V segments showed up in productive rearrangements about 90% or about 30% of the time in an earlier analysis of approximately 640 of the donors. Presence/absence analyses assumed roughly uniform sequencing depth across donors, an assumption that may not hold. CMV serostatus was the only immune exposure information available for the cohort. A later analysis associated about 17,000 TCR beta sequences with specific HLA alleles at a false discovery rate of 0.05. A further reported finding was that TCR beta sequences accurately predicted the HLA-A and HLA-B alleles for most subjects in the first cohort. The classifier was reported to diagnose cytomegalovirus status with high specificity and sensitivity in both the original cohort and the validation cohort.

In total, approximately 700 healthy bone marrow donors made up the cohort. All cohort members were sampled while nominally healthy, although unrecorded immune exposures were likely present. The donor tested CMV seropositive, placing the donor among the approximately 290 seropositive members of the cohort. A peripheral blood sample was collected from each donor, and TCR beta sequencing was performed on peripheral blood mononuclear cells. The Qiagen DNeasy Blood Extraction Kit was used to extract genomic DNA from the blood cell samples. Comments on this clone: Its antigen remains undetermined. No clone much larger than this one lies a single base away; base qualities are absent.

The library was produced with the immunoSEQ multiplex PCR assay. A mixture of 60 forward primers for TCR Vbeta segments and 13 reverse primers for TCR Jbeta segments was used in the multiplex PCR. Amplification of the CDR3 region of rearranged TCR beta genes was performed with a multiplex PCR assay on genomic DNA. The amplified TCR beta libraries were sequenced on the Illumina HiSeq System as 87-base-pair reads. The study's own analysis went as follows. A later analysis counted approximately 84 million unique TCR beta chains across the approximately 700 repertoires, and 9.5 million to 11 million of these chains were shared by at least two donors. To remove PCR and sequencing errors, raw reads were error-corrected and collapsed into unique sequences using a nearest-neighbor algorithm that merged closely related sequences. V, D and J gene segments were assigned by aligning CDR3 sequences to IMGT reference sequences. For a sequence to be retained, a match of at least six nucleotides to both a V gene segment and a J gene segment was required. A rearrangement counted as productive if the CDR3 had no stop codons and remained in frame with V and J, and every other rearrangement counted as non-productive. Following IMGT convention, CDR3 was defined as the stretch from the second conserved V-encoded cysteine up to the conserved J-encoded phenylalanine. In an earlier analysis of more than 550 of the donors, sequences lacking an unambiguous match to a single V gene segment were excluded. In an earlier analysis of 587 of the donors, V segments were called functional above 56.7% productive rearrangements and were called segregating when the between-donor standard deviation exceeded 5%. A statistical classification framework was developed to diagnose cytomegalovirus status using the catalog of TCR beta chain sequences. V and J gene assignment, in a later analysis, came from comparing TCR nucleotide sequences with IMGT/GENE-DB human TR gene sequences. A later analysis assigned CDR3 sequences and most-parsimonious VDJ recombination scenarios with the TCRdist pipeline. In a later analysis, each TCR beta chain was defined by its CDR3 amino acid sequence together with its V-gene family, and reads without a unique V-gene family were excluded. In a later analysis, 500 to 700 highly shared, low-generation-probability nucleotide sequences were removed to address suspected cross-contamination and a sequencing artifact. For each public chain, a later analysis derived a clonal expansion index from normalized ranks of inferred template counts within each repertoire. A later analysis computed generation probabilities with a VDJ recombination model fitted to out-of-frame rearrangements, and checked the results against IGoR. A later analysis scored TCR-TCR, TCR-HLA and TCR-CMV co-occurrence with hypergeometric tests, applying a repertoire-size bias correction to TCR pairs. In a later analysis, false discovery rates were estimated by permuting HLA or CMV assignments 20 times. In a later analysis, co-occurring TCRs were grouped with DBSCAN, and TCRdist sequence similarity was added when clustering was performed within HLA-allele-positive subsets. Co-occurrence clustering excluded repertoires with fewer than 30,000 or more than 120,000 public chains, plus five with anomalous nucleotide sharing. Sourced from immuneACCESS, this table was stored by TCRdb with only in-frame sequences that have V and J called. A share of the clones is absent; for the studies checked, an unresolved V gene accounts for under half, and the remainder has no known explanation. V and J calls and clone size come straight from that table; D and trimming were deduced from the DNA. The sample table holds about 150,000 clones, of which around three fifths were seen once. Around 2.9% of the sample goes to the ten largest clones.

Trimming takes 1 base from V and 2 bases from J, and the germline ends sit 9 bases apart. Via the germline V gene, CDR1 is MNHNS and CDR2 SASEGT. Reading from cysteine to phenylalanine, the CDR3 counts 15 amino acids. The DNA shown is the 45-base CDR3, in frame from base 1. Sample: PBMCs. The chain employs TRBV6-1 and TRBJ1-3; the D gene remains uncertain. The receptor was derived from a woman aged 30 to 39 in good health and CMV-seropositive. The CDR3 amino acid sequence is: CASSEGQVAGNTIYF. DNA sequence: TGTGCCAGCAGTGAAGGCCAGGTCGCTGGAAACACCATATATTTT.